The clone carrying this T cell receptor beta chain was seen more than once but under ten times. The antigen is undetermined. The data stem from a study of T-cell memory formation after mild COVID-19. In the study overall: TCR clusters were largely donor specific.

CDR1 and CDR2 (germline): LGHNA, YNFKEQ. Trimming took 4 bases from V and 1 from J, leaving 14 bases between them. The CDR3 spans 17 residues. The study, taken as a whole, reports: Some SARS-CoV-2-responding clones were already detected in memory before infection. For contracting clones, CD4+ ones sat mainly in CM and EM, CD8+ in EMRA.

TCR alpha and TCR beta cDNA libraries carrying sample barcodes and UMIs were produced by 5'RACE using constant-segment primers. TCRdb ran MiXCR on the 5' RACE reads and lists one entry per CDR3 protein. Here the sample spans about 560,000 distinct CDR3 sequences, 17% being singletons. The sample comprised PBMCs or a T cell subset sorted from them (not recorded which). This sequence joins TRBV4-2 and TRBJ2-6; D might be TRBD1 or TRBD2, each matching 5 bases. This clonotype was obtained from an adult woman who had mild COVID-19 (a few samples of this study predate the infection). Cell type and time point are not known. The CDR3 region is CASSLPGPSSGANVLTF. CDR3 DNA sequence: TGTGCCAGCAGCCTCCCGGGACCGTCGTCTGGGGCCAACGTCCTGACTTTC.